The rows below give T cell receptor beta chains drawn from one sample of a study of blood T cells in healthy people across ages. Via MiXCR, TCRdb re-called the 5' RACE reads, giving one row per CDR3 protein. The table shows 700,000 to 850,000 distinct CDR3 sequences, with roughly 50% occurring only once. The sequencing sample was made of blood. These receptors were collected from a man of 80 years or more in good health. Each CDR3 is given with its conserved first and last residue. The order of the fields is J gene, V gene, D gene, clone size, CDR3 protein, CDR3 DNA. A D gene is named only where the DNA matches it firmly. Some rows mark clone size as missing; the rest say once, few, many or name a class of expanded clone.

j_gene: TRBJ1-4; v_gene: TRBV5-5; d_gene: NA; abundance: once; CDR3aa: CASRVSGEKLFF; CDR3nt: TGTGCCAGCAGAGTTTCAGGTGAAAAACTGTTTTTT
j_gene: TRBJ2-7; v_gene: TRBV20-1; d_gene: TRBD2; abundance: NA; CDR3aa: CSALAGAAHEQYF; CDR3nt: TGCAGTGCCCTAGCGGGAGCCGCCCACGAGCAGTACTTC
j_gene: TRBJ1-3; v_gene: TRBV18; d_gene: NA; abundance: NA; CDR3aa: CASSPRQADSGNTIYF; CDR3nt: TGTGCCAGCTCACCACGACAGGCGGACTCTGGAAACACCATATATTTT
j_gene: TRBJ2-7; v_gene: TRBV7-2; d_gene: NA; abundance: few; CDR3aa: CASSLARASRSSYEQYF; CDR3nt: TGTGCCAGCAGCTTAGCGCGCGCTAGCAGAAGCTCCTACGAGCAGTACTTC
j_gene: TRBJ2-2; v_gene: TRBV5-1; d_gene: TRBD2; abundance: NA; CDR3aa: CASSLRLAGSNGELFF; CDR3nt: TGCGCCAGCAGCCTGAGACTAGCGGGATCGAACGGGGAGCTGTTTTTT
j_gene: TRBJ2-5; v_gene: TRBV18; d_gene: NA; abundance: NA; CDR3aa: CASSPGLTYYNEQYF; CDR3nt: TGTGCCAGCTCACCGGGACTGACCTATTACAATGAGCAGTACTTC
j_gene: TRBJ2-1; v_gene: TRBV29-1; d_gene: NA; abundance: few; CDR3aa: CSVEDRSLGFF; CDR3nt: TGCAGCGTTGAAGATAGGTCGTTGGGGTTCTTC
j_gene: TRBJ2-5; v_gene: TRBV29-1; d_gene: TRBD2; abundance: NA; CDR3aa: CSARTSGVTYNEQYF; CDR3nt: TGCAGCGCCCGGACTAGCGGGGTTACCTACAATGAGCAGTACTTC
j_gene: TRBJ2-7; v_gene: TRBV9; d_gene: NA; abundance: NA; CDR3aa: CASSVGEGPHEQYF; CDR3nt: TGTGCCAGCAGCGTAGGAGAAGGACCCCACGAGCAGTACTTC
j_gene: TRBJ2-5; v_gene: TRBV6-2/TRBV6-3; d_gene: TRBD2; abundance: NA; CDR3aa: CASSYWKPGLAGETQYF; CDR3nt: TGTGCCAGCAGTTACTGGAAGCCGGGACTAGCGGGAGAGACCCAGTACTTC
j_gene: TRBJ2-1; v_gene: TRBV7-2; d_gene: NA; abundance: few; CDR3aa: CASSRSQINNNEQFF; CDR3nt: TGTGCCAGCAGCCGCTCCCAAATAAACAACAATGAGCAGTTCTTC
j_gene: TRBJ2-7; v_gene: TRBV28; d_gene: TRBD1; abundance: NA; CDR3aa: CASKWTGPYEQYF; CDR3nt: TGTGCCAGCAAATGGACAGGGCCCTACGAGCAGTACTTC
j_gene: TRBJ2-1; v_gene: TRBV9; d_gene: TRBD2; abundance: NA; CDR3aa: CASSGETSNYNEQFF; CDR3nt: TGTGCCAGCAGCGGAGAGACTAGCAACTACAATGAGCAGTTCTTC
j_gene: TRBJ1-1; v_gene: TRBV29-1; d_gene: NA; abundance: NA; CDR3aa: CSVDRQGTEAFF; CDR3nt: TGCAGCGTTGATCGGCAGGGGACTGAAGCTTTCTTT
j_gene: TRBJ1-4; v_gene: TRBV5-1; d_gene: NA; abundance: NA; CDR3aa: CASSLGLGQREKLFF; CDR3nt: TGCGCCAGCAGCTTGGGGTTGGGGCAGAGGGAAAAACTGTTTTTT
j_gene: TRBJ1-5; v_gene: TRBV25-1; d_gene: NA; abundance: NA; CDR3aa: CASAPPGNQPRHF; CDR3nt: TGTGCCAGCGCCCCTCCCGGAAATCAGCCCCGGCATTTT
j_gene: TRBJ2-5; v_gene: TRBV29-1; d_gene: NA; abundance: NA; CDR3aa: CSSLAAAETQYF; CDR3nt: TGCAGCTCCTTAGCGGCTGCAGAGACCCAGTACTTC
j_gene: TRBJ2-3; v_gene: TRBV7-2; d_gene: NA; abundance: NA; CDR3aa: CASSDPGRYAYF; CDR3nt: TGTGCCAGCAGCGACCCCGGCAGATACGCGTATTTT
j_gene: TRBJ2-4; v_gene: TRBV14; d_gene: TRBD1; abundance: NA; CDR3aa: CASSRDSLIQYF; CDR3nt: TGTGCCAGCAGCCGGGACAGTTTGATTCAGTACTTC
j_gene: TRBJ2-3; v_gene: TRBV12-3/TRBV12-4; d_gene: NA; abundance: NA; CDR3aa: CASSYAPADTQYF; CDR3nt: TGTGCCAGCAGTTATGCCCCAGCAGATACGCAGTATTTT
j_gene: TRBJ2-1; v_gene: TRBV20-1; d_gene: TRBD2; abundance: NA; CDR3aa: CSARDWASGGYNEQFF; CDR3nt: TGCAGTGCTAGAGATTGGGCTAGCGGGGGTTACAATGAGCAGTTCTTC
j_gene: TRBJ2-1; v_gene: TRBV20-1; d_gene: TRBD2; abundance: NA; CDR3aa: CSAKSILAGGYNEQFF; CDR3nt: TGCAGTGCCAAGAGCATCCTAGCGGGGGGATACAATGAGCAGTTCTTC
j_gene: TRBJ1-1; v_gene: TRBV20-1; d_gene: TRBD1; abundance: many; CDR3aa: CSARQGVNTEAFF; CDR3nt: TGCAGCGCGAGACAGGGAGTGAACACTGAAGCTTTCTTT
j_gene: TRBJ2-1; v_gene: TRBV20-1; d_gene: NA; abundance: NA; CDR3aa: CSAGIGAVSYNEQFF; CDR3nt: TGCAGTGCCGGAATTGGGGCGGTCTCCTACAATGAGCAGTTCTTC
j_gene: TRBJ2-5; v_gene: TRBV20-1; d_gene: TRBD1; abundance: few; CDR3aa: CSARPGTGQETQYF; CDR3nt: TGCAGTGCTAGGCCAGGGACAGGTCAAGAGACCCAGTACTTC
j_gene: TRBJ1-6; v_gene: TRBV27; d_gene: TRBD1; abundance: NA; CDR3aa: CASSSRQGALSSPLHF; CDR3nt: TGTGCCAGCAGTTCCAGACAGGGGGCGCTGAGTTCACCCCTCCACTTT